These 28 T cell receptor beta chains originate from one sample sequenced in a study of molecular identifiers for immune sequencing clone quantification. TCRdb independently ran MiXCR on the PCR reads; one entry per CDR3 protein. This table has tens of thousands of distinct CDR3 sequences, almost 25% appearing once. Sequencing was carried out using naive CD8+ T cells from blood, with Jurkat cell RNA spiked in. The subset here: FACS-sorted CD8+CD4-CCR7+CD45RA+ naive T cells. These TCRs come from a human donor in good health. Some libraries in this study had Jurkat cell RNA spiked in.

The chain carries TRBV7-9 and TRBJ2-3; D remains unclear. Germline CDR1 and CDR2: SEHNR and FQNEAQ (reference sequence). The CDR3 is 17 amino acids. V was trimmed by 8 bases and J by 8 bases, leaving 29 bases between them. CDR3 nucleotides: TGTGCCAGCCGCCCCCCCGTGCGGTCTGCACGCCCCGCTACGCAGTATTTT. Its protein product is CASRPPVRSARPATQYF.

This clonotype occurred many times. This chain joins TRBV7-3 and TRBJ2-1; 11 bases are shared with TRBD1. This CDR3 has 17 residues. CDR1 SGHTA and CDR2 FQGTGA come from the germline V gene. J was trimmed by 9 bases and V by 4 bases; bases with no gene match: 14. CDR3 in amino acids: CASSYRLPGQGVGEQFF. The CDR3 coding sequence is TGTGCCAGCAGCTACCGGTTACCGGGACAGGGGGTTGGTGAGCAGTTCTTC.

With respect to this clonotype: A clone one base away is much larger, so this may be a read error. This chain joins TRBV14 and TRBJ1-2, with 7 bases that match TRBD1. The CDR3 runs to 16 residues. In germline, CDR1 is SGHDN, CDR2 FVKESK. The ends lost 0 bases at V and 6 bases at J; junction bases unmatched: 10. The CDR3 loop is CASSQDSWTGGHGYTF. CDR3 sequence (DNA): TGTGCCAGCAGCCAAGATTCCTGGACAGGTGGCCATGGCTACACCTTC.

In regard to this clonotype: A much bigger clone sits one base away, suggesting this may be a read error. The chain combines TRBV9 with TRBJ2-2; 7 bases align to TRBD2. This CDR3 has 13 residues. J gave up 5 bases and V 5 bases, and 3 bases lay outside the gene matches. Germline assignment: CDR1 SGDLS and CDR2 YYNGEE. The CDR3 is CASSGGGTGELFF. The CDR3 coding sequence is TGTGCCAGCAGTGGGGGGGGGACCGGGGAGCTGTTTTTT.

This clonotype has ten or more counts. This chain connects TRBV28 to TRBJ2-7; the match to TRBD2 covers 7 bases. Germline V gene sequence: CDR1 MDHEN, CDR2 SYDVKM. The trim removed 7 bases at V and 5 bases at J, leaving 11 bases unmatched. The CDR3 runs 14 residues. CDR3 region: CASNRVGGPHEQYF. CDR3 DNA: TGTGCCAGCAACCGGGTGGGAGGGCCCCACGAGCAGTACTTC.

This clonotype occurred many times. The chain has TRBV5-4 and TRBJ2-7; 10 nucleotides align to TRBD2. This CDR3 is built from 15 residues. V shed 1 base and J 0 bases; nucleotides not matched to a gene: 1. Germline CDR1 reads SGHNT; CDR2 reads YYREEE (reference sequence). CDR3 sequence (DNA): TGTGCCAGCAGCTTGCCTAGCGGGAGCTCCTACGAGCAGTACTTC. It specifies CASSLPSGSSYEQYF.

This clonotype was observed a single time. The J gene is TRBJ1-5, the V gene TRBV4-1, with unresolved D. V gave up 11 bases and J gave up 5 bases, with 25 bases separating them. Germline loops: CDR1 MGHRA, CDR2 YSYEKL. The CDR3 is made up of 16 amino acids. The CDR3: CARRQDIRRDYQPQHF. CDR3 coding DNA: TGCGCCCGCCGCCAAGATATAAGGAGGGATTATCAGCCCCAGCATTTT.

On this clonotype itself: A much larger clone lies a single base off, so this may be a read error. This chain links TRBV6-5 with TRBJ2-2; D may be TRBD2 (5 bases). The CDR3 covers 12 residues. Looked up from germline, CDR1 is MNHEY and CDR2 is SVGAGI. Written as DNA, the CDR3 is TGTGCCAGCAGCCCGGTGGCCGGGGAGCTGGTTTTT. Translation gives CASSPVAGELVF.

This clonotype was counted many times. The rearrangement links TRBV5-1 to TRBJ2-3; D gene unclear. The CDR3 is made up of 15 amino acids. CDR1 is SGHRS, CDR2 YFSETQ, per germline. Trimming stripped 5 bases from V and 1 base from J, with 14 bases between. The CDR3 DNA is TGCGCCAGCAGTGAATTGGACCATGGCACAGATACGCAGTATTTT. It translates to CASSELDHGTDTQYF.

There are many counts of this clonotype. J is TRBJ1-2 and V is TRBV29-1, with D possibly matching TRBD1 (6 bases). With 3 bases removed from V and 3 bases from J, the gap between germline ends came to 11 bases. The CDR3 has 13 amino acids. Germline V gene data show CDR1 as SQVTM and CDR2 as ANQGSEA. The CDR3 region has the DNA TGCAGCGTTGAGACGGACAGAGACTATGGCTACACCTTC. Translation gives CSVETDRDYGYTF.

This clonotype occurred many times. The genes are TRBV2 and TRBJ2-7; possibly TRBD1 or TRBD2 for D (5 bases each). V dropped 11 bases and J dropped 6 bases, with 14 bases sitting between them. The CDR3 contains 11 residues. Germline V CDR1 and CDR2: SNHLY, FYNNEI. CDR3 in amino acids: CAGGDSGEQYF. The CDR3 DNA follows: TGTGCCGGAGGAGACAGTGGCGAGCAGTACTTC.

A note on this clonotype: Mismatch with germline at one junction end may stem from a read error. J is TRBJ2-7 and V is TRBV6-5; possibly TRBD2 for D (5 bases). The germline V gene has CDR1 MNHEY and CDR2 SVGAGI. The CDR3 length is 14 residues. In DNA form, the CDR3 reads TGTGCCCGCAGTTGGGGAGAGCGCTCCTACGAACCGTACTTC. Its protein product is CARSWGERSYEPYF.

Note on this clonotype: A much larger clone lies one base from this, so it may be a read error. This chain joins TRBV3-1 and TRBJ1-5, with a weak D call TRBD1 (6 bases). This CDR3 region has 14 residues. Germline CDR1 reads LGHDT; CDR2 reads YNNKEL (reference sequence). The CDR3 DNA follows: TGTGCCAGCGGCCAGGGGCCTAGCAATCAGCCCCAGCATTTT. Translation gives CASGQGPSNQPQHF.

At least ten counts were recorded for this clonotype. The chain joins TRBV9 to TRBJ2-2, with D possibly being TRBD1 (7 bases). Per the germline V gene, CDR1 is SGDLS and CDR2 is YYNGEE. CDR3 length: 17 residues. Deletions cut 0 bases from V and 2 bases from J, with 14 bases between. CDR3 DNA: TGTGCCAGCAGCGTAGCGGTGCAGGGGGGTAACACCGGGGAGCTGTTTTTT. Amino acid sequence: CASSVAVQGGNTGELFF.

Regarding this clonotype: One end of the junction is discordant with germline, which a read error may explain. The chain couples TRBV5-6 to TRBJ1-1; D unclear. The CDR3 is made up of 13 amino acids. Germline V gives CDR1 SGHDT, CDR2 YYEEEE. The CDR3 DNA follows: TGTGCCAGCAGCTTGGGGCCGAACACTGGAGCTTTCTTT. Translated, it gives CASSLGPNTGAFF.

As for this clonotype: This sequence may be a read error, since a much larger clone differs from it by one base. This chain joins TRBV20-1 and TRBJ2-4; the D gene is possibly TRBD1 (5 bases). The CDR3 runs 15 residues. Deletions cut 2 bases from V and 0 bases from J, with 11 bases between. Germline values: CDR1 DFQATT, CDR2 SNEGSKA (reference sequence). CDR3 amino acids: CSARIRDLAKNIQYF. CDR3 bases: TGCAGTGCTAGAATCAGGGATTTAGCCAAAAACATTCAGTACTTC.

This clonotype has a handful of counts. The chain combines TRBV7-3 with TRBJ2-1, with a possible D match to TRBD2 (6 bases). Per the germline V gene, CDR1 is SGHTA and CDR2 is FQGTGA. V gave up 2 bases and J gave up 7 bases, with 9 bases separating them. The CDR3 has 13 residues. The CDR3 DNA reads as TGTGCCAGCAGCTTATTGGGGGGAAATGAGCAGTTCTTC. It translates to CASSLLGGNEQFF.

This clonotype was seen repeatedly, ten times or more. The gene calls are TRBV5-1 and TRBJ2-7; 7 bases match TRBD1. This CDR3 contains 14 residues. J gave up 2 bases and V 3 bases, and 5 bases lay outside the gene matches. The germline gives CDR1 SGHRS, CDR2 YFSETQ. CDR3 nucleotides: TGCGCCAGCAGCTCCGGGACAGAAGCCTACGAGCAGTACTTC. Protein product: CASSSGTEAYEQYF.

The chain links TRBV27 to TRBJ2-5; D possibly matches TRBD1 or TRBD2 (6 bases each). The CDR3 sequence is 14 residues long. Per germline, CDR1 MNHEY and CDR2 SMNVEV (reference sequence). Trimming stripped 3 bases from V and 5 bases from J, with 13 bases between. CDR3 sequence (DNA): TGTGCCAGCAGTTTTAGGGGGGCCCGCGAGACCCAGTACTTC. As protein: CASSFRGARETQYF.

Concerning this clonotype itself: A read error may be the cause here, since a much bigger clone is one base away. CDR3 coding DNA: TGTGCCTGCAGCTTGGCGACCACCAAAAACATTCAGTACTTC. Protein product: CACSLATTKNIQYF. This chain links TRBV5-6 with TRBJ2-4, with D uncertain. CDR3 length: 14 amino acids. Per the germline V gene, CDR1 is SGHDT and CDR2 is YYEEEE.

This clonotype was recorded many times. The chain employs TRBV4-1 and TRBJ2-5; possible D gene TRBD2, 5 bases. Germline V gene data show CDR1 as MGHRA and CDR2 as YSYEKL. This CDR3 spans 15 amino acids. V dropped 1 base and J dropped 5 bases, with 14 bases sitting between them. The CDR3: CASSQVFGDSETQYF. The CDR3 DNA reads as TGCGCCAGCAGCCAAGTGTTCGGGGATTCGGAGACCCAGTACTTC.

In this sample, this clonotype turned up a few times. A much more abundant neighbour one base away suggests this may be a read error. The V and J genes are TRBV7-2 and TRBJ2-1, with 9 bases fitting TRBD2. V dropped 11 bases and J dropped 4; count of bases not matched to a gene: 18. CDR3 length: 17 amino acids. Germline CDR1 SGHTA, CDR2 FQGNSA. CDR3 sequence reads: CAGYGGLAGAQYNEQFF. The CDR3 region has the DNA TGTGCCGGCTATGGGGGTTTAGCGGGGGCCCAATACAATGAGCAGTTCTTC.

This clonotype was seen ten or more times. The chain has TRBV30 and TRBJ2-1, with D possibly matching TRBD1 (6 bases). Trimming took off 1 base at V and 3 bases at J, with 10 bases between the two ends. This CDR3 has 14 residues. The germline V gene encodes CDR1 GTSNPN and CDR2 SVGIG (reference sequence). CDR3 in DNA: TGTGCCTGGAGTGGGCAGGGGCACTACAATGAGCAGTTCTTC. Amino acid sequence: CAWSGQGHYNEQFF.

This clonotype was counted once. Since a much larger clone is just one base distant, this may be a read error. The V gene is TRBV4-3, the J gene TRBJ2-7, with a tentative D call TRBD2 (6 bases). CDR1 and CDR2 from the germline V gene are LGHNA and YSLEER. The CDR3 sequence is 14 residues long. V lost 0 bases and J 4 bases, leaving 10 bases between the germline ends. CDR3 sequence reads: CASSQDPGLYEQYF. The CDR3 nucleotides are TGCGCCAGCAGCCAAGATCCGGGACTTTACGAGCAGTACTTC.

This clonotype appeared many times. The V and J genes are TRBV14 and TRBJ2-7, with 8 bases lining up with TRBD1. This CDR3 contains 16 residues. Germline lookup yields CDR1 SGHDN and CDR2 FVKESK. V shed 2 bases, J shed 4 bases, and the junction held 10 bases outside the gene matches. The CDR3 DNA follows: TGTGCCAGCAGCCAACTACCCGGCCAGGGGGCGTACGAGCAGTACTTC. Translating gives CASSQLPGQGAYEQYF.

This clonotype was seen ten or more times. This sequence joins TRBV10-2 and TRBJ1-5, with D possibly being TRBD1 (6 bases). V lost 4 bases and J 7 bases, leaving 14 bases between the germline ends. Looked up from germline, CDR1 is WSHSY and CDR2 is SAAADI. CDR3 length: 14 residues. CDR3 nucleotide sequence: TGCGCCAGCAGTGTAGGGGGGCTAGAACAGCCCCAGCATTTT. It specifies CASSVGGLEQPQHF.

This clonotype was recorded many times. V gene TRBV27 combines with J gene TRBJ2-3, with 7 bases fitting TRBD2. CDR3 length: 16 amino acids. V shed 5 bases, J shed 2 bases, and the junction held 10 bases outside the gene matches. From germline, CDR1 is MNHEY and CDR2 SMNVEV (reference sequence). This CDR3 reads CASSPNRDYFTDTQYF. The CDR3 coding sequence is TGTGCCAGCAGTCCTAATCGGGACTATTTCACAGATACGCAGTATTTT.

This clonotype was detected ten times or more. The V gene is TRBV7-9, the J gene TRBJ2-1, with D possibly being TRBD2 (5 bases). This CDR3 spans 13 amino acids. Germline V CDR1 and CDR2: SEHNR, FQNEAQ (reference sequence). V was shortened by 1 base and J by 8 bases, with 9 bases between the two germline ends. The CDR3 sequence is CASSLGRRHEQFF. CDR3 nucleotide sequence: TGTGCCAGCAGCTTAGGCCGGAGGCATGAGCAGTTCTTC.